The 30 T cell receptor beta chains below come from one sample, sequenced in a study of T cell responses to AZD1222 COVID-19 vaccine. Produced via immunoSEQ multiplex PCR; TCRdb's table is partial and in-frame only. The sample consists of about 60,000 clones, less than 90% of them appearing once. The material sequenced was peripheral blood, taken on day 0 of AZD1222 vaccination. These receptors were taken from an adult in good health.

The chain employs TRBV3-1 (or the pseudogene TRBV3-2) and TRBJ1-2; 7 positions match TRBD1. The CDR3 covers 14 residues. Germline V gives CDR1 LGHDT, CDR2 YNNKEL (reference sequence). Trimming at V came to 1 base and at J to 3 bases, leaving 2 bases not matched to a gene. CDR3 in DNA: TGTGCCAGCAGCCAAGGTACAGGGGACTATGGCTACACCTTC. Translating it yields CASSQGTGDYGYTF.

The rearrangement uses TRBV5-1 and TRBJ2-2; D unresolved. Trimming cost V 0 bases and J 2 bases, with 5 bases left between them. Germline-derived CDR1 and CDR2 are SGHRS and YFSETQ. This CDR3 comprises 14 residues. CDR3 loop: CASSLDLNTGELFF. CDR3 nucleotides: TGCGCCAGCAGCTTGGATCTCAACACCGGGGAGCTGTTTTTT.

The V and J genes are TRBV5-1 and TRBJ1-4; D is perhaps TRBD1 (5 bases). The CDR3 sequence is 14 residues long. Trimming took off 5 bases at V and 2 bases at J, with 10 bases between the two ends. Germline V gene lookup returns CDR1 SGHRS and CDR2 YFSETQ. CDR3 in amino acids: CASRWGYTNEKLFF. The CDR3 DNA reads as TGCGCCAGCAGATGGGGGTACACTAATGAAAAACTGTTTTTT.

The chain recombines TRBV18 with TRBJ1-4, with D uncertain. The germline V gene encodes CDR1 KGHSH and CDR2 LQKENI. V was trimmed by 8 bases and J by 0 bases, leaving 13 bases between them. The CDR3 extends over 15 amino acids. This CDR3 reads CASAAQSTTNEKLFF. CDR3 coding DNA: TGTGCCAGCGCAGCGCAGTCTACAACTAATGAAAAACTGTTTTTT.

This clone was picked up one time. This chain links TRBV3-1 (or the pseudogene TRBV3-2) with TRBJ1-2, with no clear D. V was shortened by 0 bases and J by 3 bases, with 8 bases between the two germline ends. The CDR3 is 14 residues long. The germline CDR1 and CDR2 sequences are LGHDT and YNNKEL (reference sequence). For the CDR3, the DNA is TGTGCCAGCAGCCAAGATATTGGGTACTATGGCTACACCTTC. It yields the protein CASSQDIGYYGYTF.

V is TRBV20-1 and J is TRBJ2-3, with D unresolved. CDR3 size: 11 residues. Per germline, CDR1 DFQATT and CDR2 SNEGSKA (reference sequence). The ends were cut back, 3 bases at V and 5 bases at J, with 6 bases in the middle. CDR3 residues: CSASRRDTQYF. The CDR3 DNA reads TGCAGTGCTAGCCGTAGAGATACGCAGTATTTT.

The V and J genes are TRBV7-8 and TRBJ1-5; TRBD1 aligns across 7 bases. The germline gives CDR1 SGHVS, CDR2 FQNEAQ. This CDR3 comprises 20 residues. V trimming: 1 base; J trimming: 1 base; junction bases outside the gene matches: 16. CDR3 nucleotides: TGTGCCAGCAGCTTAGAGGCCCTCAGGAGGGGGCGCCGAAGCAATCAGCCCCAGCATTTT. Translation gives CASSLEALRRGRRSNQPQHF. The variable domain in full, completed from reference TRBV7-8 and TRBJ1-5, reads GAGVSQSPRYKVAKRGQDVALRCDPISGHVSLFWYQQALGQGPEFLTYFQNEAQLDKSGLPSDRFFAERPEGSVSTLKIQRTQQEDSAVYLCASSLEALRRGRRSNQPQHFGDGTRLSIL.

Only one count was recorded for this clone. This sequence joins TRBV6-5 and TRBJ1-1, with D uncertain. The germline CDR1 and CDR2 sequences are MNHEY and SVGAGI. Trimming removed 2 bases at V and 5 bases at J, with 15 bases between. This CDR3 has 15 amino acids. The CDR3 here is CASSYGVSVGTEAFF. Here the CDR3 DNA reads TGTGCCAGCAGTTACGGAGTGAGTGTAGGAACTGAAGCTTTCTTT.

The chain recombines TRBV2 with TRBJ2-1; D not certain. The CDR3 totals 13 residues. V was pared by 3 bases and J by 8 bases, with 11 bases between. CDR1 and CDR2 from the germline V gene are SNHLY and FYNNEI. CDR3 in DNA: TGTGCCAGCAGTGAGAAGGTAAAGGATGAGCAGTTCTTC. Translation: CASSEKVKDEQFF.

This clone was picked up a small number of times. The chain has TRBV6-5 and TRBJ1-4; tentatively, D is TRBD1 (5 bases). Germline lookup yields CDR1 MNHEY and CDR2 SVGAGI. The CDR3 loop spans 14 amino acids. V shed 0 bases and J shed 5 bases, with 7 bases lying between them. The CDR3 bases are TGTGCCAGCAGTTACTCGAGGGGCAATGAAAAACTGTTTTTT. Translation gives CASSYSRGNEKLFF.

This chain uses TRBV28 with TRBJ1-1; D is uncertain. In germline, CDR1 is MDHEN, CDR2 SYDVKM. This CDR3 spans 14 amino acids. V was cut by 7 bases and J by 1 base, with 13 bases left in between. The CDR3, as DNA: TGTGCCAGCACGAAGGCAGGATGGAACACTGAAGCTTTCTTT. This encodes CASTKAGWNTEAFF.

The chain uses TRBV2 and TRBJ1-5; maybe TRBD1 (5 bases). The germline V and J ends were trimmed by 4 bases and 5 bases, with 18 bases remaining between them. CDR1 is SNHLY and CDR2 is FYNNEI in the germline V gene. This CDR3 comprises 16 residues. The CDR3 bases are TGTGCCAGCAGTGCGGACCTACAGGTCTATTATCAGCCCCAGCATTTT. Encoded protein: CASSADLQVYYQPQHF.

The gene calls are TRBV2 and TRBJ2-4, with D hard to call. Germline CDR1 and CDR2: SNHLY and FYNNEI. The CDR3 is made up of 16 amino acids. V shed 6 bases and J shed 1 base, with 16 bases lying between them. CDR3 in amino acids: CASRLALSLAKNIQYF. CDR3 bases: TGTGCCAGCAGATTAGCCCTCTCTTTGGCCAAAAACATTCAGTACTTC.

The chain couples TRBV5-1 to TRBJ1-1; D is unresolved. Trimming shortened V by 2 bases and J by 5 bases, and 13 bases separated the two germline ends. Germline V gene data show CDR1 as SGHRS and CDR2 as YFSETQ. CDR3 length: 14 residues. The CDR3 sequence: CASSLEHLGTEAFF. DNA of the CDR3: TGCGCCAGCAGCTTAGAGCACCTCGGGACTGAAGCTTTCTTT. The full variable domain, with the rest looked up from reference TRBV5-1 and TRBJ1-1, is KAGVTQTPRYLIKTRGQQVTLSCSPISGHRSVSWYQQTPGQGLQFLFEYFSETQRNKGNFPGRFSGRQFSNSRSEMNVSTLELGDSALYLCASSLEHLGTEAFFGQGTRLTVV.

The chain joins TRBV5-1 to TRBJ2-3, with D uncertain. Germline-derived CDR1 and CDR2 are SGHRS and YFSETQ. The CDR3 loop spans 16 amino acids. The germline V and J ends were trimmed by 0 bases and 4 bases, with 15 bases remaining between them. The CDR3 region is CASSLEDPRRADTQYF. The CDR3 DNA reads TGCGCCAGCAGCTTGGAGGATCCCCGTAGGGCAGATACGCAGTATTTT. Combining the CDR3 with reference TRBV5-1 and TRBJ2-3 gives the whole variable domain KAGVTQTPRYLIKTRGQQVTLSCSPISGHRSVSWYQQTPGQGLQFLFEYFSETQRNKGNFPGRFSGRQFSNSRSEMNVSTLELGDSALYLCASSLEDPRRADTQYFGPGTRLTVL.

This clone was counted between two and nine times. The same CDR3 is also encoded by other DNA sequences in this sample. The rearrangement uses TRBV4-1 and TRBJ2-2, with TRBD1 as a possible D gene (5 bases). Germline CDR1 is MGHRA and CDR2 is YSYEKL. V lost 0 bases to trimming and J lost 0 bases, with 8 bases between them. This CDR3 has 16 residues. Written as DNA, the CDR3 is TGCGCCAGCAGCCAAGATTGGACACCGAACACCGGGGAGCTGTTTTTT. This gives the protein CASSQDWTPNTGELFF.

V is TRBV6-5 and J is TRBJ2-5; D not certain. Per germline, CDR1 MNHEY and CDR2 SVGAGI. V was shortened by 5 bases and J by 1 base, with 14 bases between the two germline ends. CDR3 length: 15 residues. As DNA, the CDR3 is TGTGCCAGCAGTCCGGACGGAAGACTCCAAGAGACCCAGTACTTC. Encoded protein: CASSPDGRLQETQYF.

The chain is built from TRBV15 and TRBJ2-3; tentatively, D is TRBD1 or TRBD2 (6 bases each). CDR3 length: 15 amino acids. CDR1 LNHNV and CDR2 YYDKDF come from the germline V gene (reference sequence). Trimming stripped 0 bases from V and 2 bases from J, with 9 bases between. CDR3 residues: CATSRDRGVTDTQYF. CDR3 bases: TGTGCCACCAGCAGAGATAGGGGGGTCACAGATACGCAGTATTTT.

V gene TRBV19 combines with J gene TRBJ1-2, with 9 nucleotides matching TRBD1. Trimming at V came to 5 bases and at J to 8 bases, leaving 9 bases not matched to a gene. The V gene's germline CDR1 is LNHDA and CDR2 SQIVND (reference sequence). CDR3 length equals 14 residues. CDR3 region: CASSPGQGLQGYTF. In nucleotides, the CDR3 is TGTGCCAGTAGTCCCGGACAGGGGCTGCAAGGCTACACCTTC.

The chain uses TRBV7-2 and TRBJ2-7; 7 nucleotides match TRBD1. Germline V lookup: CDR1 SGHTA, CDR2 FQGNSA. With 5 bases clipped from V and 3 bases from J, the junction kept 13 bases outside the gene matches. This CDR3 has 16 residues. The CDR3 DNA is TGTGCCAGCAGCCTACAGACAGGGACGGTCGACTACGAGCAGTACTTC. Translated: CASSLQTGTVDYEQYF.

Written as DNA, the CDR3 is TGTGCCAGTAGTATAGCGGCTAGCGGCGGTGAGCAGTTCTTC. Its translation is CASSIAASGGEQFF. This chain uses TRBV19 with TRBJ2-1; TRBD2 aligns across 7 bases. This CDR3 spans 14 amino acids. J was trimmed by 9 bases and V by 1 base; bases with no gene match: 6. Germline values: CDR1 LNHDA, CDR2 SQIVND (reference sequence). The full variable domain, completed using reference TRBV19 and TRBJ2-1, is DGGITQSPKYLFRKEGQNVTLSCEQNLNHDAMYWYRQDPGQGLRLIYYSQIVNDFQKGDIAEGYSVSREKKESFPLTVTSAQKNPTAFYLCASSIAASGGEQFFGPGTRLTVL.

The chain is built from TRBV7-9 and TRBJ2-3; D assignment may be TRBD1 or TRBD2 (5 bases each). The CDR3 is made up of 15 amino acids. V lost 5 bases and J lost 4, with 16 bases in between. From germline, CDR1 is SEHNR and CDR2 FQNEAQ (reference sequence). The CDR3 region is CASSPRGEAADTQYF. DNA of the CDR3: TGTGCCAGCAGCCCCCGGGGCGAAGCCGCAGATACGCAGTATTTT.

The chain employs TRBV7-9 and TRBJ1-3; 10 bases map to TRBD1. J lost 3 bases, V lost 5 bases, and 7 bases had no gene match. Germline values: CDR1 SEHNR, CDR2 FQNEAQ (reference sequence). CDR3 length equals 16 residues. This CDR3 is CASSLGTGENGNTIYF. CDR3 coding DNA: TGTGCCAGCAGCCTCGGGACAGGGGAAAATGGAAACACCATATATTTT. Variable domain in full (rest from reference TRBV7-9 and TRBJ1-3): DTGVSQNPRHKITKRGQNVTFRCDPISEHNRLYWYRQTLGQGPEFLTYFQNEAQLEKSRLLSDRFSAERPKGSFSTLEIQRTEQGDSAMYLCASSLGTGENGNTIYFGEGSWLTVV.

The V and J genes are TRBV5-1 and TRBJ1-2; 9 bases align to TRBD1. The CDR3 has 16 amino acids. Trimming at V came to 4 bases and at J to 0 bases, leaving 7 bases not matched to a gene. The germline CDR1 and CDR2 sequences are SGHRS and YFSETQ. The CDR3: CASSHTGGHTNYGYTF. Written as DNA, the CDR3 is TGCGCCAGCAGCCATACAGGGGGCCATACTAACTATGGCTACACCTTC. The whole variable domain, remainder taken from reference TRBV5-1 and TRBJ1-2, is KAGVTQTPRYLIKTRGQQVTLSCSPISGHRSVSWYQQTPGQGLQFLFEYFSETQRNKGNFPGRFSGRQFSNSRSEMNVSTLELGDSALYLCASSHTGGHTNYGYTFGSGTRLTVV.

The V and J genes are TRBV5-1 and TRBJ2-1; 7 nucleotides line up with TRBD1. The V and J ends lost 4 bases and 5 bases, in that order; junction bases with no gene match: 6. Germline CDR1 reads SGHRS; CDR2 reads YFSETQ. The CDR3 covers 14 residues. CDR3 coding DNA: TGCGCCAGCAGCCGGGATACAGGGGACAATGAGCAGTTCTTC. This sequence encodes CASSRDTGDNEQFF.

This sequence joins TRBV21-1 and TRBJ1-2. TRBV21-1 is listed as a pseudogene. The CDR3 runs to 15 residues. CDR3 region: CASSKRGTGSYGYTF. DNA of the CDR3: TGTGCCAGCAGCAAACGGGGGACGGGGAGCTATGGCTACACCTTC.

The chain uses TRBV6-2 or TRBV6-3 and TRBJ1-5; no reliable D call. V was cut by 5 bases and J by 5 bases, with 7 bases left in between. This CDR3 is 12 amino acids long. CDR1 is MNHEY and CDR2 is SVGEGT in the germline V gene. The CDR3 bases are TGTGCCAGCAGTGAGGAGTATCAGCCCCAGCATTTT. Protein: CASSEEYQPQHF.

This clone has a single count. The J gene is TRBJ1-3, the V gene TRBV5-4, with D unresolved. This CDR3 has 15 residues. Looked up from germline, CDR1 is SGHNT and CDR2 is YYREEE (reference sequence). V lost 3 bases to trimming and J lost 3 bases, with 13 bases between them. The CDR3 loop is CASSSSRRDGNTIYF. As DNA, the CDR3 is TGTGCCAGCAGCTCCTCGCGCCGGGATGGAAACACCATATATTTT.

This chain links TRBV5-4 with TRBJ1-2; 10 bases fit TRBD1. This CDR3 region has 13 residues. Germline-derived CDR1 and CDR2 are SGHNT and YYREEE (reference sequence). Losses at the gene ends were 2 bases for V and 7 bases for J; bases not matched to a gene: 2. The CDR3 coding sequence is TGTGCCAGCAGCTTTTGGGACAGGGGTGGCTACACCTTC. Protein sequence: CASSFWDRGGYTF.

The chain combines TRBV9 with TRBJ2-1, with 7 bases identical to TRBD2. The CDR3 extends over 17 amino acids. V was clipped by 4 bases and J by 1 base; unmatched bases: 11. The germline V gene encodes CDR1 SGDLS and CDR2 YYNGEE. Written as DNA, the CDR3 is TGTGCCAGCAGCCCGGGGTTCGGGGGGAGATCCTACAATGAGCAGTTCTTC. As protein: CASSPGFGGRSYNEQFF.